This T cell receptor beta chain originates from a study of cytomegalovirus exposure and HLA in healthy donors. Study outcomes and limitations: It was likely that a cluster of highly shared sequence variants was a sequencing artifact. The listing of roughly 160 TCR beta chains classed them as cytomegalovirus-associated. Upon later analysis, TCR association rates were observed to vary by HLA locus, being highest for DRB1 and lowest for HLA-C. Later on, a genetic analysis was performed. It linked a missense variant in DCLRE1C with V- and J-gene trimming of TCR beta.

This clone came up once. Its cognate antigen is unknown. CDR3 length: 16 residues. The germline V gene encodes CDR1 MNHEY and CDR2 SVGAGI. Between the trimmed V and J ends, which lost 0 bases and 2 bases, there was a span of 13 bases. This PCR relied on a set of 60 Vbeta primers and 13 Jbeta primers. The table came from immunoSEQ multiplex PCR; TCRdb's copy has only in-frame clones and leaves some out. Of fewer than 200,000 clones listed, approximately 80% were seen once; the top ten hold about 7.7%. The V and J genes are TRBV6-5 and TRBJ2-5; D is perhaps TRBD1 (6 bases). This receptor was taken from a woman aged 25 to 39 in good health and CMV-seropositive. Specimen: PBMCs. In nucleotides, the CDR3 is TGTGCCAGCAGTTACTCCGGACAGAAACCACAAGAGACCCAGTACTTC. Amino acid sequence: CASSYSGQKPQETQYF.